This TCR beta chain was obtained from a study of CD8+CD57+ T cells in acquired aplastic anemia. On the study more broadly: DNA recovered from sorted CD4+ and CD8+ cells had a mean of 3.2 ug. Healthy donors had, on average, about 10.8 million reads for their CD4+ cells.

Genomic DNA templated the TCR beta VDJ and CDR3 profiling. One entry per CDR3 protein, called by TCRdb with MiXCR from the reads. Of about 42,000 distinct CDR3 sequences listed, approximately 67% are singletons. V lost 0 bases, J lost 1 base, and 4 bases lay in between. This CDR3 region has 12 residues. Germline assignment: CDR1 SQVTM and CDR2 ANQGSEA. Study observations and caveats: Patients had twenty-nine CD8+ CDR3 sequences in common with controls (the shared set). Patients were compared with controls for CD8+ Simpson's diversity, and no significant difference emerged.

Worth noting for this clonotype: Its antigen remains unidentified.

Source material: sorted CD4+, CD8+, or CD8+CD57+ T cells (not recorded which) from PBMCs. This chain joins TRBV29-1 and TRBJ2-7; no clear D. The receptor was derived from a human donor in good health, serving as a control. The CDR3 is CSVEDVSYEQYF. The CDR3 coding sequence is TGCAGCGTTGAAGATGTATCCTACGAGCAGTACTTC.